The TCR beta chain described here comes from a study of shared clonotypes between healthy human individuals. Sequencing was performed with immunoSEQ multiplex PCR; in TCRdb, only in-frame clones are kept and a portion is missing. The sample has roughly 1,500,000 clones, under 99% seen once. The CDR3 is 14 amino acids. Per the germline V gene, CDR1 is SGHRS and CDR2 is YFSETQ. The V end lost 2 bases, the J end lost 3 bases, and 11 bases lay between the germline ends. The genes are TRBV5-1 and TRBJ2-5, with D unclear. This receptor was identified in a man aged 30 to 45 in good health. Sequences were obtained from naive CD4+ T cells sorted from blood. The subset was: CD45RA+ positively selected. CDR3 protein: CASSFPNQEETQYF. The CDR3 DNA follows: TGCGCCAGCAGCTTCCCCAATCAGGAAGAGACCCAGTACTTC.